The entry that follows covers one T cell receptor (beta chain) sequence. It lacks a known antigen. One base away there is no much larger clone; base qualities are not given. Receptors were amplified or captured by the immunoSEQ multiplex PCR assay. Rearranged TCR beta chain sequences were amplified with the hsTCRB Kit following the manufacturer's protocol. TCRB libraries were sequenced on an Illumina MiSeq. Per the source publication's procedure: The kit vendor's proprietary platform handled demultiplexing, trimming and gene mapping. The table was pulled from immuneACCESS by TCRdb, which kept in-frame rearrangements only. Such tables lose some clones; where checked, under half of the loss comes from unresolved V genes, and the rest has no known cause. From that table come the V and J calls and clone size; the DNA was used to work out D and trimming. The sample table shows tens of thousands of clones, and more than 70% are seen once. The top ten clones comprise approximately 12% of the sample.

Trimming removed 4 bases from V and 6 bases from J, leaving 16 bases between the germline ends. Counted from cysteine to phenylalanine, this CDR3 has 14 amino acids. The kept DNA is CDR3 alone, 42 bases in frame from the first base. Looking up the germline V gene (reference sequence) yields CDR1 SGHNT and CDR2 YYREEE. The time point label, as the study defines it: week 35, safety follow-up. A 20-mer mutant IDH1 peptide at 300 micrograms in Montanide made up each vaccine dose, which was injected subcutaneously together with topical imiquimod. Across visits V03 through V10, patients got a total of eight vaccinations, given in weeks 1, 3, 5, 7, 11, 15, 19 and 23. Newly diagnosed WHO grade 3 or 4 IDH1-mutant astrocytomas showing loss of nuclear ATRX were present in the donors. The samples were drawn from NOA16, a multicentre, single-arm, open-label phase I trial in Germany that tested a mutant IDH1 peptide vaccine in humans for the first time. Genomic DNA for TCRB sequencing was isolated from EDTA blood with the DNeasy Blood and Tissue Kit.

This specimen belongs to a study of a mutant IDH1 vaccine in newly diagnosed glioma (dated by TCRdb to about 2021). Context from the whole study: Vaccination started 4-6 weeks after radiotherapy alone, or was given together with temozolomide cycles in the groups whose treatment included chemotherapy. Six visits were used for peripheral blood collection: V03 (baseline), V05, V07, V10, V12 and V13. Before enrollment, patients had received standard therapy of radiotherapy alone, temozolomide alone, or radiochemotherapy with temozolomide; most received the combination. Of the 32 treated patients, 62.5% were male and around 40% were female, and the mean age was approximately 40 years. For exploratory analyses, longitudinal TCRB deep sequencing was carried out in approximately 25 treated patients wherever samples were available. Visit V12 was the week-35 safety follow-up and visit V13 was the week-47 end of study.

Here is what the overall study found, with its caveats: Pseudoprogression appeared unrelated to alterations in the top peripheral T cell clonotypes detected by TCRB sequencing. Availability determined which PBMC samples were chosen for TCRB deep sequencing. The authors stated that sample limitations prevented analyses of patient blood samples from being reproduced. Immune responses induced by the vaccine were seen in over 90% of patients across multiple MHC alleles.

Sequenced here: PBMCs, sampled from a glioma patient whose treatment included an IDH1 peptide vaccine. This chain joins TRBV5-4 to TRBJ1-2, with a weak D call of TRBD1 (5 bases match). The source of this sequence is a man between 18 and 35 years old with glioma. Here is the DNA: TGTGCCAGCAGCCAGAATCTTCAGGGAGATGGCTACACCTTC. The translation is CASSQNLQGDGYTF.